The 18 T cell receptor beta chains given below trace back to one sample, sequenced in a study of T cell responses to AZD1222 COVID-19 vaccine. Sequencing was performed with immunoSEQ multiplex PCR; in TCRdb, only in-frame clones are kept and a portion is missing. The repertoire consists of 99,000 or so clones, with nearly 90% occurring once and the leading ten covering 2.9%. The sample in question was peripheral blood, obtained on day 0 of AZD1222 vaccination. The receptors derive from an adult in good health.

This chain joins TRBV7-2 and TRBJ2-4, with D unresolved. CDR3 length: 13 residues. V lost 6 bases and J lost 0, with 6 bases in between. Looked up from germline, CDR1 is SGHTA and CDR2 is FQGNSA. The CDR3 DNA follows: TGTGCCAGCAGAGAGCTAGCCAAAAACATTCAGTACTTC. Translation gives CASRELAKNIQYF.

To note about this clone: The same CDR3 arises from other DNA sequences in this sample as well. This chain joins TRBV12-5 and TRBJ2-3, with D perhaps TRBD1 or TRBD2 (5 bases each). The CDR3 runs 15 residues. Trimming pared 0 bases from V and 3 bases from J, leaving 10 bases between. Germline lookup yields CDR1 LGHNT and CDR2 FRNRAP. The CDR3 reads CASGLVLGPTDTQYF. DNA for the CDR3: TGTGCTAGTGGTTTGGTTTTGGGACCTACAGATACGCAGTATTTT.

This clone was counted between two and nine times. The rearrangement joins TRBV7-2 to TRBJ1-6; D is ambiguous. The length of the CDR3 is 16 residues. The V end was cut by 5 bases, the J end by 2 bases, with 13 bases between. Per the germline V gene, CDR1 is SGHTA and CDR2 is FQGNSA. CDR3 nucleotides: TGTGCCAGCAGCCTACGGGAACCCGCCTATAATTCACCCCTCCACTTT. This gives the protein CASSLREPAYNSPLHF.

The chain joins TRBV6-5 to TRBJ1-6; the D gene is possibly TRBD1 (5 bases). Trimming removed 10 bases at V and 8 bases at J, with 18 bases between. Looked up from germline, CDR1 is MNHEY and CDR2 is SVGAGI. CDR3 length: 14 amino acids. The CDR3 spells CAIRPGTLDSPLHF. The CDR3 bases are TGTGCCATCAGGCCGGGGACTCTTGATTCACCCCTCCACTTT.

V is TRBV6-5 and J is TRBJ1-1; TRBD1 is a possible D gene (5 bases). This CDR3 has 11 residues. CDR1 and CDR2 (germline): MNHEY, SVGAGI. V lost 8 bases to trimming and J lost 9 bases, with 13 bases between them. CDR3 residues: CASLRGNQAFF. CDR3 bases: TGTGCCAGCCTAAGGGGAAACCAAGCTTTCTTT.

The V and J genes are TRBV28 and TRBJ1-4, with 7 bases aligning to TRBD1. Trimming at V came to 3 bases and at J to 0 bases, leaving 1 base not matched to a gene. Germline-derived CDR1 and CDR2 are MDHEN and SYDVKM. This CDR3 region has 15 residues. CDR3 protein: CASSFRGATNEKLFF. The CDR3 nucleotides are TGTGCCAGCAGTTTCAGGGGGGCAACTAATGAAAAACTGTTTTTT.

The chain employs TRBV24-1 and TRBJ2-1, with D possibly being TRBD1 (6 bases). Deletions cut 6 bases from V and 0 bases from J, with 8 bases between. The CDR3 runs 14 residues. The V gene's germline CDR1 is KGHDR and CDR2 SFDVKD. CDR3 sequence reads: CATSRQASYNEQFF. The DNA for the CDR3 is TGTGCCACCAGTAGACAGGCCTCCTACAATGAGCAGTTCTTC.

The rearrangement uses TRBV29-1 and TRBJ2-2; D ambiguous. This CDR3 has 12 amino acids. Germline CDR1 and CDR2: SQVTM and ANQGSEA. Trimming cost V 7 bases and J 3 bases, with 9 bases left between them. The CDR3 DNA is TGCAGCGCGCGGACGTACACCGGGGAGCTGTTTTTT. It codes for CSARTYTGELFF.

The chain is built from TRBV12-5 and TRBJ2-1, with 13 bases aligning to TRBD2. Per germline, CDR1 LGHNT and CDR2 FRNRAP. The length of the CDR3 is 19 residues. J was trimmed by 3 bases and V by 0 bases; bases with no gene match: 8. The CDR3 region is CASGLVIGGTSGIYNEQFF. CDR3 nucleotide sequence: TGTGCTAGTGGTTTGGTAATTGGTGGGACTAGCGGGATCTACAATGAGCAGTTCTTC. Drawing the rest from reference TRBV12-5 and TRBJ2-1, the complete variable domain is DARVTQTPRHKVTEMGQEVTMRCQPILGHNTVFWYRQTMMQGLELLAYFRNRAPLDDSGMPKDRFSAEMPDATLATLKIQPSEPRDSAVYFCASGLVIGGTSGIYNEQFFGPGTRLTVL.

Concerning this clone itself: The DNA is omitted, as the CDR3 cannot be located on it reliably, and the CDR3 follows TCRdb's listing. V and J are TRBV21-1 and TRBJ1-1; TRBD1 reflects the table's D call only, with no check against the DNA. TRBV21-1 represents a pseudogene. The CDR3 is 16 residues long, counting both termini. The CDR3 sequence is CASSKRVGQGAPEAFF.

J is TRBJ2-4 and V is TRBV7-2, with D perhaps TRBD1 (5 bases). Germline V lookup: CDR1 SGHTA, CDR2 FQGNSA. This CDR3 has 14 amino acids. The germline V and J ends were trimmed by 5 bases and 0 bases, with 8 bases remaining between them. CDR3 sequence: CASSPGQAKNIQYF. As DNA, the CDR3 is TGTGCCAGCAGCCCCGGACAAGCCAAAAACATTCAGTACTTC.

The CDR3 DNA is TGTGCCAGCTTCGGGCAGAAGGGAAACACCATATATTTT. Its translation is CASFGQKGNTIYF. J is TRBJ1-3 and V is TRBV6-5; D remains unclear. Between the trimmed V and J ends, which lost 8 bases and 4 bases, there was a span of 12 bases. Germline V lookup: CDR1 MNHEY, CDR2 SVGAGI. This CDR3 is 13 amino acids long.

The J gene is TRBJ1-1, the V gene TRBV6-5; the match to TRBD1 covers 10 bases. The junction had 6 bases not matched to a gene; V was cut back by 1 base and J by 4 bases. CDR1 is MNHEY, CDR2 SVGAGI, per germline. This CDR3 has 16 residues. The CDR3 here is CASSYLTGGEGTEAFF. CDR3 nucleotides: TGTGCCAGCAGTTACTTGACAGGGGGCGAGGGCACTGAAGCTTTCTTT.

As for this clone: At one end the junction does not follow the germline gene, possibly because of a read error. The chain has TRBV5-1 and TRBJ1-1; no reliable D call. The CDR3 runs to 13 residues. Germline CDR1 and CDR2: SGHRS and YFSETQ. CDR3 sequence: CASTLGRETEAFF. CDR3 sequence (DNA): TGTGCCAGCACCCTTGGGAGGGAGACTGAAGCTTTCTTT.

V usage is TRBV7-2 and J usage is TRBJ2-5; 8 positions match TRBD2. After removal of 2 bases from V and 2 bases from J, the junction contained 4 bases not matched to a gene. This CDR3 has 15 residues. Germline loops: CDR1 SGHTA, CDR2 FQGNSA. CDR3 coding DNA: TGTGCCAGCAGCTTAAGACGGGAGGGGCAAGAGACCCAGTACTTC. Amino acid sequence: CASSLRREGQETQYF.

Worth noting for this clone: Within the sample, other DNA sequences also encode this same CDR3. This chain connects TRBV18 to TRBJ2-5, with no clear D. The CDR3 has 11 residues. Germline V gene sequence: CDR1 KGHSH, CDR2 LQKENI. Trimming took 3 bases from V and 5 from J, leaving 4 bases between them. This CDR3 is CASSPGETQYF. The CDR3 bases are TGTGCCAGCTCACCCGGGGAGACCCAGTACTTC.

The chain couples TRBV4-3 to TRBJ1-2; a weak D match, TRBD1 (5 bases). This CDR3 spans 14 amino acids. CDR1 is LGHNA, CDR2 YSLEER, per germline. V lost 4 bases and J lost 6, with 15 bases in between. CDR3 sequence reads: CASSLGGGADGYTF. CDR3 DNA: TGCGCCAGCAGCCTCGGGGGGGGAGCAGATGGCTACACCTTC.

The CDR3 reads CASTNLQGADTQYF. The CDR3, as DNA: TGTGCCAGCACTAATCTCCAGGGCGCAGATACGCAGTATTTT. The genes are TRBV6-5 and TRBJ2-3; D might be TRBD1 (5 bases). Germline loops: CDR1 MNHEY, CDR2 SVGAGI. V dropped 7 bases and J dropped 4 bases, with 15 bases sitting between them. The CDR3 spans 14 residues.